This T cell receptor (beta chain) was profiled in a study of blood T cell repertoires in COVID-19. Germline CDR1 reads ENHRY; CDR2 reads SYGVKD. The CDR3 loop spans 17 amino acids. The V and J ends lost 3 bases and 5 bases, in that order; junction bases with no gene match: 13. Data came from immunoSEQ multiplex PCR; TCRdb stores just in-frame clones and leaves some out. The top ten hold 1.1% of the sample, which has roughly 93,000 clones, about 90% seen once. The rearrangement links TRBV10-3 to TRBJ2-1; TRBD1 agrees at 7 bases. This TCR was sampled from a human donor in a cohort sampled during active COVID-19. The sequenced sample was peripheral blood. CDR3 residues: CAISEGRGSSGNNEQFF. The DNA for the CDR3 is TGTGCCATCAGTGAAGGCAGGGGGTCCTCTGGGAACAATGAGCAGTTCTTC.